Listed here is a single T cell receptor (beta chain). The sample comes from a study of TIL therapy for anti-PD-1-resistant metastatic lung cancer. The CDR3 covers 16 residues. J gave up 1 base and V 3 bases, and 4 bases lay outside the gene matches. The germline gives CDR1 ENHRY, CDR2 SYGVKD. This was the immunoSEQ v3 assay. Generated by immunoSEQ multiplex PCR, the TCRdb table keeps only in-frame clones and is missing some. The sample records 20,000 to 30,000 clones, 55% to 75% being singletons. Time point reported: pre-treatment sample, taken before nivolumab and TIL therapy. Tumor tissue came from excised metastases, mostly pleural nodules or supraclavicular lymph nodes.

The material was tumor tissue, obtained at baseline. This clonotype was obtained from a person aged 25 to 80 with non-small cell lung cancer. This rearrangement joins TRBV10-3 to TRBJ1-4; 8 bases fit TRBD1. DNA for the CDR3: TGTGCCATCAGTGAAGATGACAGGGGAACTAATGAAAAACTGTTTTTT. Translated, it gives CAISEDDRGTNEKLFF.